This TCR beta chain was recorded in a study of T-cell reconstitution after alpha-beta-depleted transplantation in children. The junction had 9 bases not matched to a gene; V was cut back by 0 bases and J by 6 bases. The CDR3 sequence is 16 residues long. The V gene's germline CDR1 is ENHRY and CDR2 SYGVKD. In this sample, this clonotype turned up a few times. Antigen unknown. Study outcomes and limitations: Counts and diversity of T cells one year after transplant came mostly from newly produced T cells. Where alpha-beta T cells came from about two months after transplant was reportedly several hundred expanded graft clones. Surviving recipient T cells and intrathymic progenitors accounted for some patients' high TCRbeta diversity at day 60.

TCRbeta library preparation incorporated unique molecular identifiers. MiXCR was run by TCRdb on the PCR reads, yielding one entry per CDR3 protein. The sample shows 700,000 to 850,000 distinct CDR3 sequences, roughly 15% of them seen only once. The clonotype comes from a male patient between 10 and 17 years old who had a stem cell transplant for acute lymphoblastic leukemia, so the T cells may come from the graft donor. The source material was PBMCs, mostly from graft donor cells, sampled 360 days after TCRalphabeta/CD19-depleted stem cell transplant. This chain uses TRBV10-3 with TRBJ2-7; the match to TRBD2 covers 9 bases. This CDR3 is CAISESASGTLGEQYF. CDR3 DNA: TGTGCCATCAGTGAGTCAGCTAGCGGGACTTTGGGCGAGCAGTACTTC.